This T cell receptor beta chain was captured by sequencing in a study of Ad26.COV2.S vaccination and SARS-CoV-2 variants. Described treatment: 19 received Ad26.COV2.S at low or high dose, single or two shots; five or six received placebo; per-sample allocation not given. Samples were taken on day 63 after the first vaccine or placebo injection. In Boston, the donor was an adult between 18-55 years of age. Built on an Ad26 vector, the vaccine expressed Wuhan-strain SARS-CoV-2 spike. This clone was observed a handful of times. Its matching antigen is unknown. Study-level results: Vaccine recipients surpassed placebo recipients in spike-specific TCR breadth.

Data came from immunoSEQ multiplex PCR; TCRdb stores just in-frame clones and leaves some out. The sample lists roughly 450,000 clones, 90% occurring once. The specimen comprised peripheral blood, sampled in a trial of Ad26.COV2.S vaccine versus placebo. This receptor was obtained from a person aged 18-60 years who received the Ad26.COV2.S COVID-19 vaccine or a placebo.

DNA for the CDR3: TGTGCCAGCAGCGTAACGGAGAGCTCCTACAATGAGCAGTTCTTC. Amino acids: CASSVTESSYNEQFF. J is TRBJ2-1 and V is TRBV9; D is undetermined. Trimming took off 1 base at V and 0 bases at J, with 8 bases between the two ends. The germline V gene has CDR1 SGDLS and CDR2 YYNGEE. The CDR3 has 15 residues.